This T cell receptor (beta chain) was sequenced in a study of CD8 T cells in ankylosing spondylitis. Study results and caveats: For ankylosing spondylitis blood, a TCR beta motif of 8 or 9 highly homologous variants appeared characteristic. Earlier reports found some motif variants in synovial fluid and blood in reactive arthritis. Disease-linked clones were CD8+ and relatively rare in peripheral blood.

The CDR3 is 13 amino acids. Germline values: CDR1 DFQATT, CDR2 SNEGSKA (reference sequence). The V and J ends lost 0 bases and 4 bases respectively, with 9 bases between them. To note about this clonotype: The antigen is unknown.

Preparation of TCR beta libraries was done by quantitative 5'-RACE with molecular barcodes. TCRdb processed the 5' RACE reads anew with MiXCR; each CDR3 protein has one entry. The sample has a few hundred thousand distinct CDR3 sequences, 8% seen once. The sequencing sample was made of blood, either unsorted or a sorted T cell fraction (not recorded which). The chain is built from TRBV20-1 and TRBJ2-5, with TRBD1 as a possible D gene (6 bases). The receptor's source is a male donor with ankylosing spondylitis. CDR3 loop: CSARETGIETQYF. The CDR3 DNA reads as TGCAGTGCTAGAGAAACAGGGATAGAGACCCAGTACTTC.